This is a list of T cell receptor beta chains from one sample in a study of cytomegalovirus exposure and HLA in healthy donors. Assay: immunoSEQ multiplex PCR; the TCRdb copy retains only in-frame clones and omits some. The table includes about 130,000 clones, approximately 80% detected once. Sample: PBMCs. These receptors were collected from a man between 18 and 35 years old in good health and CMV-seronegative. The CDR3 runs from the conserved cysteine through the conserved F or W. Fields, in order: D gene, clone size, J gene, V gene, CDR3 length, CDR3 protein, CDR3 DNA. The D gene is left open where the match is weak. The size entry is marked missing in some rows and otherwise reads once, few, many or a size class.

D: TRBD2; size: .; J: TRBJ2-2; V: TRBV18; length: 16; CDR3: CASSPPNGGDTGELFF; DNA: TGTGCCAGCTCACCACCGAACGGGGGGGACACCGGGGAGCTGTTTTTT
D: .; size: .; J: TRBJ1-1; V: TRBV28; length: 13; CDR3: CASSLNSLTEAFF; DNA: TGTGCCAGCAGTCTCAACTCCCTCACTGAAGCTTTCTTT
D: TRBD2; size: .; J: TRBJ2-1; V: TRBV28; length: 16; CDR3: CASSLTPGSGRYEQFF; DNA: TGTGCCAGCAGTTTAACCCCAGGCAGCGGGAGGTATGAGCAGTTCTTC
D: TRBD2; size: .; J: TRBJ2-7; V: TRBV11-3; length: 14; CDR3: CASSLLAGAFEQYF; DNA: TGTGCCAGCAGCCTACTAGCGGGAGCTTTCGAGCAGTACTTC
D: TRBD2; size: .; J: TRBJ2-3; V: TRBV14; length: 15; CDR3: CASSWGLAVGDTQYF; DNA: TGTGCCAGCAGCTGGGGACTAGCGGTAGGAGATACGCAGTATTTT
D: TRBD1; size: .; J: TRBJ1-1; V: TRBV18; length: 14; CDR3: CASAEQGGHTEAFF; DNA: TGTGCCAGCGCGGAACAGGGGGGCCACACTGAAGCTTTCTTT
D: TRBD1; size: .; J: TRBJ1-2; V: TRBV7-3; length: 14; CDR3: CASSLTGDINGYTF; DNA: TGTGCCAGCAGCTTGACAGGGGATATCAATGGCTACACCTTC
D: TRBD1; size: .; J: TRBJ1-2; V: TRBV7-2; length: 15; CDR3: CAINEGALNNYGYTF; DNA: TGTGCCATAAATGAGGGGGCGCTCAATAACTATGGCTACACCTTC
D: .; size: .; J: TRBJ2-6; V: TRBV5-1; length: 16; CDR3: CASSLETPLGANVLTF; DNA: TGCGCCAGCAGCTTGGAGACACCACTCGGGGCCAACGTCCTGACTTTC
D: TRBD2; size: .; J: TRBJ2-1; V: TRBV2; length: 15; CDR3: CASSKAGAGGNEQFF; DNA: TGTGCCAGCAGTAAAGCGGGAGCGGGGGGCAATGAGCAGTTCTTC
D: .; size: .; J: TRBJ2-4; V: TRBV27; length: 14; CDR3: CASSYRGSKNIQYF; DNA: TGTGCCAGCAGTTACCGGGGTAGCAAAAACATTCAGTACTTC
D: .; size: .; J: TRBJ2-1; V: TRBV30; length: 16; CDR3: CAWSVMAGRPYGEQFF; DNA: TGTGCCTGGAGTGTAATGGCGGGACGGCCGTATGGTGAGCAGTTCTTC
D: .; size: .; J: TRBJ1-6; V: TRBV18; length: 13; CDR3: CASSTDPGSPLHF; DNA: TGTGCCAGCTCAACAGACCCGGGGTCACCCCTCCACTTT
D: .; size: few; J: TRBJ1-4; V: TRBV12-5; length: 13; CDR3: CASGAGSNEKLFF; DNA: TGTGCTAGTGGAGCAGGTAGTAATGAAAAACTGTTTTTT
D: TRBD2; size: .; J: TRBJ2-7; V: TRBV6-5; length: 16; CDR3: CASSYSAAGVSYEQYF; DNA: TGTGCCAGCAGTTACTCGGCAGCGGGAGTGTCCTACGAGCAGTACTTC
D: .; size: .; J: TRBJ2-3; V: TRBV9; length: 15; CDR3: CASSTWGAGTDTQYF; DNA: TGTGCCAGCAGCACCTGGGGAGCGGGCACAGATACGCAGTATTTT
D: .; size: .; J: TRBJ1-3; V: TRBV7-6; length: 16; CDR3: CASSNNPGLAGNTIYF; DNA: TGTGCCAGCAGCAATAACCCGGGACTGGCTGGAAACACCATATATTTT
D: .; size: few; J: TRBJ2-3; V: TRBV6-1; length: 12; CDR3: CASTHYTDTQYF; DNA: TGTGCCAGCACCCACTACACAGATACGCAGTATTTT
D: .; size: .; J: TRBJ2-2; V: TRBV5-1; length: 15; CDR3: CASSLVPLPVGELFF; DNA: TGCGCCAGCAGCTTGGTCCCCTTACCGGTAGGGGAGCTGTTTTTT
D: .; size: .; J: TRBJ1-2; V: TRBV30; length: 15; CDR3: CALSRGGRLLYGYTF; DNA: TGTGCCCTGAGCCGGGGGGGGCGACTCCTTTATGGCTACACCTTC
D: .; size: once; J: TRBJ1-6; V: TRBV27; length: 15; CDR3: CASSLAQGYNSPLHF; DNA: TGTGCCAGCAGTTTAGCACAGGGTTATAATTCACCCCTCCACTTT
D: .; size: .; J: TRBJ1-2; V: TRBV30; length: 9; CDR3: CACNPGYTF; DNA: TGTGCCTGTAATCCTGGCTACACCTTC
D: TRBD1; size: .; J: TRBJ2-1; V: TRBV5-1; length: 13; CDR3: CASSLQQGGEQFF; DNA: TGCGCCAGCAGCTTGCAACAGGGGGGTGAGCAGTTCTTC
D: .; size: .; J: TRBJ2-3; V: TRBV7-3; length: 14; CDR3: CASSLMQATDTQYF; DNA: TGTGCCAGCAGCTTAATGCAGGCCACAGATACGCAGTATTTT
D: TRBD1; size: .; J: TRBJ1-3; V: TRBV18; length: 16; CDR3: CASSRNAGGAGNTIYF; DNA: TGTGCCAGCTCGCGCAACGCAGGGGGAGCGGGAAACACCATATATTTT
D: TRBD2; size: .; J: TRBJ2-1; V: TRBV4-2; length: 16; CDR3: CASSQEGGTRSHEQFF; DNA: TGTGCCAGCAGCCAAGAAGGGGGGACTAGATCACATGAGCAGTTCTTC
D: .; size: many; J: TRBJ1-1; V: TRBV7-8; length: 15; CDR3: CASSLAGDWGTEAFF; DNA: TGTGCCAGCAGCTTAGCCGGGGATTGGGGTACTGAAGCTTTCTTT
D: TRBD1; size: .; J: TRBJ1-4; V: TRBV23-1; length: 14; CDR3: CASSPGTGDEKLFF; DNA: TGCGCCAGCAGCCCGGGGACAGGTGATGAAAAACTGTTTTTT
D: .; size: once; J: TRBJ1-5; V: TRBV11-2; length: 13; CDR3: CASSRQSNQPQHF; DNA: TGTGCCAGCAGCCGACAGAGCAATCAGCCCCAGCATTTT
D: TRBD2; size: .; J: TRBJ2-7; V: TRBV18; length: 16; CDR3: CASSPPGTSGAYEQYF; DNA: TGTGCCAGCTCACCACCGGGCACTAGCGGGGCCTACGAGCAGTACTTC
D: TRBD1; size: .; J: TRBJ2-5; V: TRBV6-1; length: 15; CDR3: CASSGWRGTGQEQYF; DNA: TGTGCCAGCAGTGGATGGCGAGGGACAGGGCAAGAGCAGTACTTC
D: .; size: .; J: TRBJ1-5; V: TRBV6-1; length: 15; CDR3: CASTRTDFSNQPQHF; DNA: TGTGCCAGCACCAGGACAGACTTTAGCAATCAGCCCCAGCATTTT
D: .; size: few; J: TRBJ1-5; V: TRBV30; length: 13; CDR3: CAWGRGNQQPQHF; DNA: TGTGCCTGGGGTAGGGGGAATCAGCAGCCCCAGCATTTT
D: .; size: once; J: TRBJ1-2; V: TRBV7-6; length: 12; CDR3: CASSSRGMSYTF; DNA: TGTGCCAGCAGCTCCAGGGGCATGAGCTACACCTTC
D: TRBD1; size: .; J: TRBJ2-7; V: TRBV30; length: 15; CDR3: CAWSRDRGGSYEQYF; DNA: TGTGCCTGGAGCAGGGACAGGGGGGGTTCATACGAGCAGTACTTC
D: .; size: .; J: TRBJ2-1; V: TRBV5-1; length: 16; CDR3: CASRLVGGTSYNEQFF; DNA: TGCGCCAGCAGATTGGTTGGCGGGACCTCCTACAATGAGCAGTTCTTC
D: TRBD1; size: .; J: TRBJ2-2; V: TRBV11-2; length: 15; CDR3: CASSFNRGMVGELFF; DNA: TGTGCCAGCAGCTTTAACAGGGGGATGGTCGGGGAGCTGTTTTTT
D: TRBD1; size: .; J: TRBJ1-1; V: TRBV7-2; length: 13; CDR3: CASSETGFAEAFF; DNA: TGTGCCAGCAGCGAGACAGGGTTTGCTGAAGCTTTCTTT
D: .; size: .; J: TRBJ1-1; V: TRBV2; length: 11; CDR3: CASTRDTEAFF; DNA: TGTGCCAGCACTCGAGACACTGAAGCTTTCTTT
D: .; size: once; J: TRBJ1-1; V: TRBV7-9; length: 14; CDR3: CASSLAPGNTEAFF; DNA: TGTGCCAGCAGCTTAGCACCAGGGAACACTGAAGCTTTCTTT
D: .; size: .; J: TRBJ2-1; V: TRBV7-3; length: 16; CDR3: CASSPRAGRSYNEQFF; DNA: TGTGCCAGCAGCCCAAGGGCGGGGAGATCCTACAATGAGCAGTTCTTC
D: .; size: .; J: TRBJ2-2; V: TRBV7-9; length: 16; CDR3: CASSLSASSDTGELFF; DNA: TGTGCCAGCAGCTTAAGTGCTAGCTCCGACACCGGGGAGCTGTTTTTT
D: TRBD1; size: .; J: TRBJ2-3; V: TRBV9; length: 17; CDR3: CASSVRQGTSYTDTQYF; DNA: TGTGCCAGCAGCGTAAGACAGGGGACCTCCTACACAGATACGCAGTATTTT
D: TRBD1; size: .; J: TRBJ1-2; V: TRBV30; length: 12; CDR3: CAQQGQVYGYTF; DNA: TGTGCCCAACAGGGGCAGGTCTATGGCTACACCTTC
D: TRBD2; size: .; J: TRBJ2-5; V: TRBV27; length: 14; CDR3: CASRLAGGLETQYF; DNA: TGTGCCAGCAGACTAGCGGGAGGGCTGGAGACCCAGTACTTC
D: TRBD2; size: .; J: TRBJ2-5; V: TRBV28; length: 18; CDR3: CASSFLQGGEWVQETQYF; DNA: TGTGCCAGCAGTTTTCTCCAGGGAGGGGAGTGGGTCCAAGAGACCCAGTACTTC
D: .; size: .; J: TRBJ1-3; V: TRBV7-9; length: 13; CDR3: CASSLDPQQVIYF; DNA: TGTGCCAGCAGCTTAGACCCTCAACAGGTCATATATTTT
D: TRBD1; size: .; J: TRBJ2-1; V: TRBV10-2; length: 14; CDR3: CASSEPGTGNEQFF; DNA: TGCGCCAGCAGTGAGCCTGGGACAGGGAATGAGCAGTTCTTC
D: TRBD1; size: .; J: TRBJ2-7; V: TRBV7-2; length: 14; CDR3: CASSSGTGLREQYF; DNA: TGTGCCAGCAGTTCGGGGACAGGGTTAAGGGAGCAGTACTTC
D: TRBD2; size: .; J: TRBJ2-1; V: TRBV7-9; length: 16; CDR3: CASSFPGLAGNNEQFF; DNA: TGTGCCAGCAGCTTCCCGGGACTAGCGGGAAACAATGAGCAGTTCTTC
D: .; size: once; J: TRBJ2-3; V: TRBV9; length: 16; CDR3: CASSASGTHGTDTQYF; DNA: TGTGCCAGCAGCGCATCTGGGACTCACGGAACAGATACGCAGTATTTT
D: .; size: .; J: TRBJ1-1; V: TRBV6-6; length: 16; CDR3: CASRTRVEVWTSEAFF; DNA: TGTGCCAGCAGGACGAGGGTCGAGGTTTGGACGTCTGAAGCTTTCTTT
D: .; size: .; J: TRBJ2-5; V: TRBV7-9; length: 14; CDR3: CASSFLEEQETQYF; DNA: TGTGCCAGCAGCTTCCTGGAGGAGCAAGAGACCCAGTACTTC
D: .; size: once; J: TRBJ2-5; V: TRBV2; length: 15; CDR3: CASSDSQAGLETQYF; DNA: TGTGCCAGCAGTGATTCACAGGCCGGTTTGGAGACCCAGTACTTC
D: TRBD2; size: .; J: TRBJ2-1; V: TRBV11-2; length: 14; CDR3: CASSLDQLAGVPLF; DNA: TGTGCCAGCAGCTTAGATCAACTAGCGGGAGTACCGCTCTTC
D: .; size: .; J: TRBJ2-3; V: TRBV7-7; length: 16; CDR3: CASSKGTLGAADTQYF; DNA: TGTGCTAGCAGCAAGGGGACACTGGGCGCCGCAGATACGCAGTATTTT
D: TRBD2; size: once; J: TRBJ2-1; V: TRBV11-3; length: 17; CDR3: CASSLTMTSGSGNEQFF; DNA: TGTGCCAGCAGCTTAACGATGACTAGCGGGAGTGGAAATGAGCAGTTCTTC
D: .; size: .; J: TRBJ1-1; V: TRBV7-9; length: 13; CDR3: CASSPLDSSMAFF; DNA: TGTGCCAGCAGCCCCTTAGACAGTTCAATGGCTTTCTTT